This is a list of T cell receptor beta chains from one sample in a study of blood T cell repertoires in COVID-19. Profiled with immunoSEQ multiplex PCR; TCRdb holds only in-frame clones, not every one. The sample holds around 100,000 clones; roughly 86% are singletons and the top ten take 4% to 5.5%. What was sequenced was peripheral blood. The receptors were sampled from a man aged 35-49 years with acute or convalescent COVID-19. CDR3s include the opening cysteine and the closing phenylalanine or tryptophan. D genes are given only for firm matches. Only part of the rows carry a size: once, few, many, or a class if the clone is expanded.

D gene	V gene	clone size	J gene	CDR3 DNA	CDR3 protein
TRBD1	TRBV6-1	-	TRBJ2-7	TGTGCCAGCAGTGAAGCGGACAGGGGGGGGTACGAGCAGTACTTC	CASSEADRGGYEQYF
-	TRBV19	few	TRBJ1-1	TGTGCCAGTAGTATGCGGGAGATGAACACTGAAGCTTTCTTT	CASSMREMNTEAFF
-	TRBV19	few	TRBJ2-7	TGTGCCAGTAGTATCTTCGGGGAGCAGTACTTC	CASSIFGEQYF
TRBD1	TRBV11-3	-	TRBJ2-3	TGTGCCAGCAGCTCCCGGACAGGGGAGTCGACAGATACGCAGTATTTT	CASSSRTGESTDTQYF
-	TRBV2	-	TRBJ1-5	TGTGCCAGCAGTGAATACAATCGCTGGAGCAATCAGCCCCAGCATTTT	CASSEYNRWSNQPQHF
TRBD1	TRBV3-1/TRBV3-2	-	TRBJ2-6	TGTGCCAGCAGCCAAACCCGGACAGGGCCTGGGGCCAACGTCCTGACTTTC	CASSQTRTGPGANVLTF
TRBD1	TRBV29-1	-	TRBJ2-7	TGCAGCGTTGAGGGCCAGGGGGACTACGAGCAGTACTTC	CSVEGQGDYEQYF
TRBD1	TRBV11-2	-	TRBJ1-4	TGTGCCAGCAGCTTGGGGGACAGGGCATATGAAAAACTGTTTTTT	CASSLGDRAYEKLFF
-	TRBV18	-	TRBJ2-7	TGTGCCAGCTCACCAGGCACAGGTTCGGAAGAGCAGTACTTC	CASSPGTGSEEQYF
-	TRBV11-3	-	TRBJ2-1	TGTGCCAGCAGCCCCCCGGGCTCCTACAATGAGCAGTTCTTC	CASSPPGSYNEQFF
-	TRBV6-5	-	TRBJ1-4	TGTGCCAGCAGTTATACCCAGGGGATTGAAAAACTGTTTTTT	CASSYTQGIEKLFF
-	TRBV30	-	TRBJ1-1	TGTGCCTACCGGGGGGTTGGGGCTGAAGCTTTCTTT	CAYRGVGAEAFF
-	TRBV4-2	-	TRBJ1-4	TGTGCCACCAGGCCCGGGGTCGGGGAAAAACTGTTTTTT	CATRPGVGEKLFF
-	TRBV10-3	-	TRBJ1-6	TGTGCCATCAGTGAGTCCATACAGGGATTAAATTCACCCCTCCACTTT	CAISESIQGLNSPLHF
-	TRBV10-3	-	TRBJ2-2	TGTGCCATCAGTGAGTCGGCTAGAGGGAACACCGGGGAGCTGTTTTTT	CAISESARGNTGELFF